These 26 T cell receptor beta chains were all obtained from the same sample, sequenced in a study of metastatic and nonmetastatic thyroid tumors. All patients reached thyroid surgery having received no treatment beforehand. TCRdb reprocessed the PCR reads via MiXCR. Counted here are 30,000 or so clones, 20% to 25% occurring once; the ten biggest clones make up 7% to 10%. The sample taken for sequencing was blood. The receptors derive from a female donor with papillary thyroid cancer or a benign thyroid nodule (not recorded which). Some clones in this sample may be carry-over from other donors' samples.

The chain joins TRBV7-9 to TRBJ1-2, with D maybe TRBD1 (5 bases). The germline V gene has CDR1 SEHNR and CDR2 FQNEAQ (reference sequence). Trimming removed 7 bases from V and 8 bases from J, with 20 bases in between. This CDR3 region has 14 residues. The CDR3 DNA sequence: TGTGCCAGCACATCCGCCGGGGGGGAAGGCGGCTACACCTTC. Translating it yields CASTSAGGEGGYTF.

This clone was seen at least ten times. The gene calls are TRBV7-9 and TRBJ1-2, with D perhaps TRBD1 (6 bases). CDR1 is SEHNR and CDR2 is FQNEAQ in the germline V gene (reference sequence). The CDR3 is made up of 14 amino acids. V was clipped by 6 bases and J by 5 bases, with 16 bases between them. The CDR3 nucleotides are TGTGCCAGCAGACCCGGGACACCAATATATGGCTACACCTTC. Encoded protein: CASRPGTPIYGYTF.

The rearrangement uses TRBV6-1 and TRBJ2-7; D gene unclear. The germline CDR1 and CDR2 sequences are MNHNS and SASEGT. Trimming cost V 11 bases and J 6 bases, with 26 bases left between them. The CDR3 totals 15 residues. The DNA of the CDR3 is TGTGCCGGCTCCCCCCGTGGCTCTCGAAGGTCCGAGCAGTACTTC. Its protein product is CAGSPRGSRRSEQYF.

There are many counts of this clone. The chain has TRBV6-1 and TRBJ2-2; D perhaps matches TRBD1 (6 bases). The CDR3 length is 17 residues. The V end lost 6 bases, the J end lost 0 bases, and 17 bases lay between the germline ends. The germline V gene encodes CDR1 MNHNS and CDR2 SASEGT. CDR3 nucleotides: TGTGCCAGCAGGGAGGCGTTGGGACATTCGAACACCGGGGAGCTGTTTTTT. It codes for CASREALGHSNTGELFF.

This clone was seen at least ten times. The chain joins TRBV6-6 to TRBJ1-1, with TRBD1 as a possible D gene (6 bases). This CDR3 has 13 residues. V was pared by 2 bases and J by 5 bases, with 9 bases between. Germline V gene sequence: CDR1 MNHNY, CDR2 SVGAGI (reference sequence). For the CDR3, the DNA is TGTGCCAGCAGTTACGAGGGGGGAACTGAAGCTTTCTTT. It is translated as CASSYEGGTEAFF.

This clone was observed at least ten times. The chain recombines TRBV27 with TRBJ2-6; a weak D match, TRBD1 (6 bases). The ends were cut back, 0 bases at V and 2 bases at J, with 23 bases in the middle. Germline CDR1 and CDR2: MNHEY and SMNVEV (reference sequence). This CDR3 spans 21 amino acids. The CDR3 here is CASSLSSQGMGLGPGANVLTF. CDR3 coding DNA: TGTGCCAGCAGTTTATCGTCACAGGGTATGGGGTTGGGACCTGGGGCCAACGTCCTGACTTTC.

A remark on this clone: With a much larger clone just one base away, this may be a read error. This chain's CDR3 is CASSYPIGVGHEQYF. In nucleotides, the CDR3 is TGTGCCAGCAGTTACCCGATCGGGGTGGGACACGAGCAGTACTTC. The gene calls are TRBV6-2 or TRBV6-3 and TRBJ2-7; possibly TRBD1 or TRBD2 for D (5 bases each). Germline V gene lookup returns CDR1 MNHEY and CDR2 SVGEGT. CDR3 length: 15 residues. V was shortened by 2 bases and J by 5 bases, with 16 bases between the two germline ends.

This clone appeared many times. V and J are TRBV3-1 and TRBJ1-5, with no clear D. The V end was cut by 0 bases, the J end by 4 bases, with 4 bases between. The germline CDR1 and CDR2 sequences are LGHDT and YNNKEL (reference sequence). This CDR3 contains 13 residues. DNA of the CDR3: TGTGCCAGCAGCCAAGATCGGAATCAGCCCCAGCATTTT. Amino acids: CASSQDRNQPQHF.

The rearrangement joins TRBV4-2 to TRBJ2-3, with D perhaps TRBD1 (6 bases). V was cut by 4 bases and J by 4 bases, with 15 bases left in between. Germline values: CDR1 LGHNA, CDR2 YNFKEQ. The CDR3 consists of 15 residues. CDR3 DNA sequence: TGTGCCAGCAGCCTTCCTAGACAGGCGGCAGATACGCAGTATTTT. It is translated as CASSLPRQAADTQYF.

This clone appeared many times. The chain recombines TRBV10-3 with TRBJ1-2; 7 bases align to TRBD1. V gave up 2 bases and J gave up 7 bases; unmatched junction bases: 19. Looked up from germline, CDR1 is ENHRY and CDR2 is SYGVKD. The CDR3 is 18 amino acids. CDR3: CAISERLEGAMKWIGYTF. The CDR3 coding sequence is TGTGCCATCAGTGAGCGGTTGGAGGGGGCGATGAAGTGGATTGGCTACACCTTC.

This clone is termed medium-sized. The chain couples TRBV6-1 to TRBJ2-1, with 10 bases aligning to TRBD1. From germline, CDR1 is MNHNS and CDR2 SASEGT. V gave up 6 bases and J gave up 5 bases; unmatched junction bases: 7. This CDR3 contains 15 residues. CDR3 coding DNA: TGTGCCAGCAGCGCCCGGGACAGGGGCCACAATGAGCAGTTCTTC. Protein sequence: CASSARDRGHNEQFF.

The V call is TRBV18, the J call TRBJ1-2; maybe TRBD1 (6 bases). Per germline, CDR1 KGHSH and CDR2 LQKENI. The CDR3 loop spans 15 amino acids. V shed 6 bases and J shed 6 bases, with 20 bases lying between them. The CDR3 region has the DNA TGTGCCAGCTCCCGTAGGACAGTGGAGGGCAATGGCTACACCTTC. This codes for CASSRRTVEGNGYTF.

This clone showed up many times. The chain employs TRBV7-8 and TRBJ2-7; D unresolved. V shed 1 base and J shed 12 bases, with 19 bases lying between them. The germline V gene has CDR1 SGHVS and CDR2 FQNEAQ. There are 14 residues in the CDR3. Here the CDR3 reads CASSLERRLDPSYF. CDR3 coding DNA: TGTGCCAGCAGCTTAGAGCGTAGGTTGGATCCTTCGTACTTC.

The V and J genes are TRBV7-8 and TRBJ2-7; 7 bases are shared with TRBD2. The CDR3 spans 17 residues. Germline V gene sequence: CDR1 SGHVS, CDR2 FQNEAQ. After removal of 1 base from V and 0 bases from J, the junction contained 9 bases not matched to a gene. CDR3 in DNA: TGTGCCAGCAGCTTAGAACCCATGGGGGGGAGCTCCTACGAGCAGTACTTC. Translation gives CASSLEPMGGSSYEQYF. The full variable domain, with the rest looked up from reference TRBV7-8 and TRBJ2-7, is GAGVSQSPRYKVAKRGQDVALRCDPISGHVSLFWYQQALGQGPEFLTYFQNEAQLDKSGLPSDRFFAERPEGSVSTLKIQRTQQEDSAVYLCASSLEPMGGSSYEQYFGPGTRLTVT.

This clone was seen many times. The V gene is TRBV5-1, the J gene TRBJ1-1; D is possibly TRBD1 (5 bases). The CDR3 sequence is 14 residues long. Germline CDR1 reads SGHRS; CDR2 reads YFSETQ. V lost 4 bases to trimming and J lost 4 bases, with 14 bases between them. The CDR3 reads CASSSPGGGTEAFF. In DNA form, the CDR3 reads TGCGCCAGCAGCAGTCCCGGGGGTGGCACTGAAGCTTTCTTT.

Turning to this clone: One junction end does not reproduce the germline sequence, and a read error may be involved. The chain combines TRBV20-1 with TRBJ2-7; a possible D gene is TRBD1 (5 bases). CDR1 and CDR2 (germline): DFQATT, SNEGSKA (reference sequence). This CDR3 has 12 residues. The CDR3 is CSAMGQGYEQNF. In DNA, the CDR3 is TGCAGTGCTATGGGGCAGGGCTACGAGCAGAACTTC.

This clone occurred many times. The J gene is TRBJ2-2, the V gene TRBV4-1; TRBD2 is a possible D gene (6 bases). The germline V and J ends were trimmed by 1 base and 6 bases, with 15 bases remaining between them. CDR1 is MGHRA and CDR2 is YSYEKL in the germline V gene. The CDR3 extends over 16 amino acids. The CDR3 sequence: CASSQGRGLASGELFF. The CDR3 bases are TGCGCCAGCAGCCAAGGGAGGGGCCTAGCGTCCGGGGAGCTGTTTTTT.

The CDR3 is CASSSPAYYEQYF. Here the CDR3 DNA reads TGTGCCAGCAGTAGTCCGGCCTACTACGAGCAGTACTTC. The V call is TRBV6-1, the J call TRBJ2-7, with D hard to call. V lost 5 bases, J lost 3 bases, and 11 bases lay in between. Germline V gene sequence: CDR1 MNHNS, CDR2 SASEGT. The CDR3 runs to 13 residues.

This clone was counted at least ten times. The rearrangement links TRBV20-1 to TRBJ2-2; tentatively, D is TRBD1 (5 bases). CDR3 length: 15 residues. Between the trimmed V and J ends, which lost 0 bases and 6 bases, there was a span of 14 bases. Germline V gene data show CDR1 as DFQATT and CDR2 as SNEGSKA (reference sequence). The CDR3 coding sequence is TGCAGTGCTAGAGATCAGGCAGGGCAACCCGGGGAGCTGTTTTTT. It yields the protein CSARDQAGQPGELFF.

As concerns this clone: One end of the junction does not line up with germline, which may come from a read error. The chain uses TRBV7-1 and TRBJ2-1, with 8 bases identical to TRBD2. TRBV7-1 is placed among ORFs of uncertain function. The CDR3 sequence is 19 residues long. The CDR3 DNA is TGTGCCAGCAGCTCCCCCTCGGGGGGGCGCGCTGGGCTGAACAAAGAGCAGTTCTTC. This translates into CASSSPSGGRAGLNKEQFF.

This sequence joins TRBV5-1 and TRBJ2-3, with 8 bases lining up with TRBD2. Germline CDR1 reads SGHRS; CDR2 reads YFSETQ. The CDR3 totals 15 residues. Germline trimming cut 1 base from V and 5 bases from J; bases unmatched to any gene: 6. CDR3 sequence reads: CASSLLGAGGDTQYF. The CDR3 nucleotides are TGCGCCAGCAGCTTGTTGGGTGCGGGAGGAGATACGCAGTATTTT.

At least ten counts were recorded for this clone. The CDR3 bases are TGTGCCAGCAGCGTGGATCCTTTAGGCCTTCCCTCCTACAATGAGCAGTTCTTC. This encodes CASSVDPLGLPSYNEQFF. This chain uses TRBV9 with TRBJ2-1; D unresolved. The V end lost 2 bases, the J end lost 0 bases, and 18 bases lay between the germline ends. Germline V gives CDR1 SGDLS, CDR2 YYNGEE. This CDR3 has 18 residues. Full variable domain (remainder filled in from reference TRBV9 and TRBJ2-1): DSGVTQTPKHLITATGQRVTLRCSPRSGDLSVYWYQQSLDQGLQFLIQYYNGEERAKGNILERFSAQQFPDLHSELNLSSLELGDSALYFCASSVDPLGLPSYNEQFFGPGTRLTVL.

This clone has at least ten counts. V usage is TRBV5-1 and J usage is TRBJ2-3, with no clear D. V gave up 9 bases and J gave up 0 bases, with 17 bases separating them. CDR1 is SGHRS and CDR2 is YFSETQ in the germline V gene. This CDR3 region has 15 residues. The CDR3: CATKPGPISTDTQYF. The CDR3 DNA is TGCGCCACCAAACCCGGACCGATTAGCACAGATACGCAGTATTTT.

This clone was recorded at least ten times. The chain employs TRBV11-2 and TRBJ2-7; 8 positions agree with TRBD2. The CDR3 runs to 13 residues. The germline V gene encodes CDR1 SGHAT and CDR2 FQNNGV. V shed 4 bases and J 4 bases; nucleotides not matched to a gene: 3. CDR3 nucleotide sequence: TGTGCCAGCAGCTCGGGGACTAGTTACGAGCAGTACTTC. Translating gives CASSSGTSYEQYF.

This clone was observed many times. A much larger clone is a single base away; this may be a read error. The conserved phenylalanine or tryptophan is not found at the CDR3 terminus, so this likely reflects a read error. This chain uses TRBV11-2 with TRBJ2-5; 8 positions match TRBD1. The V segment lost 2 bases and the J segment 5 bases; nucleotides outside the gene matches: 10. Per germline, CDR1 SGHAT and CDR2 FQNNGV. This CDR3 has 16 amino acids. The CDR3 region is CASSLSPTGVVETQYL. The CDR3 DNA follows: TGTGCCAGCAGCTTATCCCCGACAGGGGTAGTGGAGACCCAGTACCTC.

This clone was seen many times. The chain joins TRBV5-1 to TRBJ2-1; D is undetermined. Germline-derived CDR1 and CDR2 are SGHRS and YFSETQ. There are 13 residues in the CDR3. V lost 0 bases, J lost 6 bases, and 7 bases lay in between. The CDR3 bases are TGCGCCAGCAGCTTGGACAGCCTCAATGAGCAGTTCTTC. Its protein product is CASSLDSLNEQFF.